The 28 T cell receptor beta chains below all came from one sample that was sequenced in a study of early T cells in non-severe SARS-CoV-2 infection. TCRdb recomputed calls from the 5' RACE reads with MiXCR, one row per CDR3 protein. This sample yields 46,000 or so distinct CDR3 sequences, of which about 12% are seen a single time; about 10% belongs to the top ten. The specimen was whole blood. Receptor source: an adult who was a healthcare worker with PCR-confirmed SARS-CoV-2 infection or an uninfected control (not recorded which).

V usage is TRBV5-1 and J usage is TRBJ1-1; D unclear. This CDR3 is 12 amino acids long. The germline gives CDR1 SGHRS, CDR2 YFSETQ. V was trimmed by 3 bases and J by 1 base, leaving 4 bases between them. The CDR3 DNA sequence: TGCGCCAGCAGCTGGTCGAACACTGAAGCTTTCTTT. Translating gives CASSWSNTEAFF.

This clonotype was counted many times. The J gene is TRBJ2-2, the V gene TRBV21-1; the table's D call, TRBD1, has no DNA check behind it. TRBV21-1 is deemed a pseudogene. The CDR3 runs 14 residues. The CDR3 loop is CASSKAGRTGELFF. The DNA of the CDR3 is TGTGCCAGCAGCAAAGCCGGGCGGACCGGGGAGCTGTTTTTT.

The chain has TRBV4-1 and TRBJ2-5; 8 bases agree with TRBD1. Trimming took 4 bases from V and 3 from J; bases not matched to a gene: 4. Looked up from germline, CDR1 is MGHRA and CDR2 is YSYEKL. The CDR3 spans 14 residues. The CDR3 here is CASSPSQGEETQYF. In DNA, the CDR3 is TGCGCCAGCAGCCCATCACAGGGGGAAGAGACCCAGTACTTC.

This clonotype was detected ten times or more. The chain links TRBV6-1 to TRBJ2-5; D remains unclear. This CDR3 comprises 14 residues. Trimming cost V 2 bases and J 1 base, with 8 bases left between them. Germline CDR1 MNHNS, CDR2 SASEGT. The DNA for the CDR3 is TGTGCCAGCAGTGAACGACGGTTCCAAGAGACCCAGTACTTC. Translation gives CASSERRFQETQYF.

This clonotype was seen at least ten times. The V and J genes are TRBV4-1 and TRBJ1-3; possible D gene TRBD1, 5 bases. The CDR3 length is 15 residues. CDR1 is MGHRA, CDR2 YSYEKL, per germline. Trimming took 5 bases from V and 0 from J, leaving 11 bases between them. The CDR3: CASSAGTVSGNTIYF. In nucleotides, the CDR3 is TGCGCCAGCAGCGCCGGGACGGTCTCTGGAAACACCATATATTTT.

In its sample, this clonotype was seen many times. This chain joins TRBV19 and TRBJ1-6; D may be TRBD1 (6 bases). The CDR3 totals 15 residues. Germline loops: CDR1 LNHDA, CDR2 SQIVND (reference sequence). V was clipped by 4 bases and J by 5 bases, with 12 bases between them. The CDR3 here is CASSTYTGNNSPLHF. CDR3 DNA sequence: TGTGCCAGTAGTACGTACACAGGGAATAATTCACCCCTCCACTTT.

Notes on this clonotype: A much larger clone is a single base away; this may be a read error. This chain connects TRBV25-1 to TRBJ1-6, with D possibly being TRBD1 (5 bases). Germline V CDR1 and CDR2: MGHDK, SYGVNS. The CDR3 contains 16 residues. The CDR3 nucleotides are TGTCCCAGCAGTGGGGGTCCCAGCTCCTATAATTCACCCCTCCACTTT. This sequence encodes CPSSGGPSSYNSPLHF.

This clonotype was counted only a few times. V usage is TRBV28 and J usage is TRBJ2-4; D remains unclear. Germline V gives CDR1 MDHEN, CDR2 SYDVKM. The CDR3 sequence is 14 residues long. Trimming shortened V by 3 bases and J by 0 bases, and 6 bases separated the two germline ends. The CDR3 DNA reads TGTGCCAGCAGTTTCGGGTTAGCCAAAAACATTCAGTACTTC. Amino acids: CASSFGLAKNIQYF.

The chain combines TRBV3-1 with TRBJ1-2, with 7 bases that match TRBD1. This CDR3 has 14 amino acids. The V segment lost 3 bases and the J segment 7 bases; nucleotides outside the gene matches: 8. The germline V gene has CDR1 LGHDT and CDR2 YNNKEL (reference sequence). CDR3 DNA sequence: TGTGCCAGCAGCCAGACAACAGGGGAAAGTGGCTACACCTTC. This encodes CASSQTTGESGYTF. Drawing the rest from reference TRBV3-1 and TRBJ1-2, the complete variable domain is DTAVSQTPKYLVTQMGNDKSIKCEQNLGHDTMYWYKQDSKKFLKIMFSYNNKELIINETVPNRFSPKSPDKAHLNLHINSLELGDSAVYFCASSQTTGESGYTFGSGTRLTVV.

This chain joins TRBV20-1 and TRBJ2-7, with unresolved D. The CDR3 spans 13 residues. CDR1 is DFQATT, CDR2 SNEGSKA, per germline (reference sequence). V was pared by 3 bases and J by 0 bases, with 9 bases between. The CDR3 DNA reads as TGCAGTGCTAGCCCCGAGAGCTCCTACGAGCAGTACTTC. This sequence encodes CSASPESSYEQYF.

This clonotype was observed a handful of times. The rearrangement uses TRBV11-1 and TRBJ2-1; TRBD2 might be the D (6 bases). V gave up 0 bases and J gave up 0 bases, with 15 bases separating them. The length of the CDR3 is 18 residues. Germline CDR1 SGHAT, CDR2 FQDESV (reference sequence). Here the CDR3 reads CASSLAEIAVSSYNEQFF. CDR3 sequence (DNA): TGTGCCAGCAGCTTAGCCGAAATAGCGGTTAGCTCCTACAATGAGCAGTTCTTC.

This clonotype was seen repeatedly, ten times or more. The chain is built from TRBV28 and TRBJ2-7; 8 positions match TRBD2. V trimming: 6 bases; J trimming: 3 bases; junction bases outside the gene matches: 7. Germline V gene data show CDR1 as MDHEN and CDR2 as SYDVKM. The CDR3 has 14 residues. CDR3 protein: CASRTGGPIYEQYF. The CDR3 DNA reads TGTGCCAGCAGAACGGGAGGGCCAATCTACGAGCAGTACTTC.

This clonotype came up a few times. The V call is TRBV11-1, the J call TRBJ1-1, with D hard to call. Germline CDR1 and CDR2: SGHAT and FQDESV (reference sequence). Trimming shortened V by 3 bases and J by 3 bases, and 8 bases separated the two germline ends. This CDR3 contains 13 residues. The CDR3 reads CASSFQEHTEAFF. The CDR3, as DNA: TGTGCCAGCAGCTTTCAGGAGCACACTGAAGCTTTCTTT.

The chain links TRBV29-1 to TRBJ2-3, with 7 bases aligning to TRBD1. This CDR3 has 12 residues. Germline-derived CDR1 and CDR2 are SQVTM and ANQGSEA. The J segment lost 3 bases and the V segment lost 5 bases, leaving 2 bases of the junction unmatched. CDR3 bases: TGCAGCGTTCGACAGGGTACAGATACGCAGTATTTT. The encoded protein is CSVRQGTDTQYF.

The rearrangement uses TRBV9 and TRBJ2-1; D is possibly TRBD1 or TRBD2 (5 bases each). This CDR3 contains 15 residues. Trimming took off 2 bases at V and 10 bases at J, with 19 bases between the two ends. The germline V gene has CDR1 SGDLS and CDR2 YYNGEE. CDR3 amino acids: CASSVRDGGEGEQFF. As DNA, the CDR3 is TGTGCCAGCAGCGTCCGGGACGGAGGAGAAGGCGAGCAGTTCTTC. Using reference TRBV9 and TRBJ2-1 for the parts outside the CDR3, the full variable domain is DSGVTQTPKHLITATGQRVTLRCSPRSGDLSVYWYQQSLDQGLQFLIQYYNGEERAKGNILERFSAQQFPDLHSELNLSSLELGDSALYFCASSVRDGGEGEQFFGPGTRLTVL.

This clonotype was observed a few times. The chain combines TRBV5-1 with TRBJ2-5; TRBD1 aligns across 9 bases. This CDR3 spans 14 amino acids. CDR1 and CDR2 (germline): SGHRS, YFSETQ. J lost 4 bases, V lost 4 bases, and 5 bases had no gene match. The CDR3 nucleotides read TGCGCCAGCAGCACTGGACAGGGGAGAGAGACCCAGTACTTC. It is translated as CASSTGQGRETQYF.

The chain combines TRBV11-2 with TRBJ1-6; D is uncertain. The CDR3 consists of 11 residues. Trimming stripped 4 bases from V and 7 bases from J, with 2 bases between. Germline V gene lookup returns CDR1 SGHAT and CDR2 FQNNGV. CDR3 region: CASSSNSPLHF. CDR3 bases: TGTGCCAGCAGCTCAAATTCACCCCTCCACTTT.

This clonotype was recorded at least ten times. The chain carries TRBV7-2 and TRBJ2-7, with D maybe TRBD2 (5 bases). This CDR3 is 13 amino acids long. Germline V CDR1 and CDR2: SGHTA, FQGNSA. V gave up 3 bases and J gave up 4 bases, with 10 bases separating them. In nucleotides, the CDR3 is TGTGCCAGCAGCTTGGACCCGGGGTACGAGCAGTACTTC. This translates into CASSLDPGYEQYF.

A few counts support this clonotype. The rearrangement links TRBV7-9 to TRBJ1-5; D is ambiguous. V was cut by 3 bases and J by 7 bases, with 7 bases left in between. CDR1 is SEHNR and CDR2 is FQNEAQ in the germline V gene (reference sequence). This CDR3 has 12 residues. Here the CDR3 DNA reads TGTGCCAGCAGCTTCTACAGCCAGCCCCAGCATTTT. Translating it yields CASSFYSQPQHF. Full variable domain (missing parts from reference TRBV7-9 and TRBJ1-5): DTGVSQNPRHKITKRGQNVTFRCDPISEHNRLYWYRQTLGQGPEFLTYFQNEAQLEKSRLLSDRFSAERPKGSFSTLEIQRTEQGDSAMYLCASSFYSQPQHFGDGTRLSIL.

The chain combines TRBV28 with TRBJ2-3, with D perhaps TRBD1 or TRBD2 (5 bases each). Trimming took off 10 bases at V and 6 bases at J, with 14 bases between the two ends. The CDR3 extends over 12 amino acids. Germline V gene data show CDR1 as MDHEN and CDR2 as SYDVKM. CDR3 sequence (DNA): TGTGCCACCAGAGGGGCCCCTGATACGCAGTATTTT. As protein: CATRGAPDTQYF.

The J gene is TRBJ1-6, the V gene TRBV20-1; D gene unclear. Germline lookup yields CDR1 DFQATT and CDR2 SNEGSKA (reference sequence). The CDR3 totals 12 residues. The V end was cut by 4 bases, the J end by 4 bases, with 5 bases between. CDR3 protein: CSATSYNSPLHF. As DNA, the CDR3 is TGCAGTGCTACGTCTTATAATTCACCCCTCCACTTT.

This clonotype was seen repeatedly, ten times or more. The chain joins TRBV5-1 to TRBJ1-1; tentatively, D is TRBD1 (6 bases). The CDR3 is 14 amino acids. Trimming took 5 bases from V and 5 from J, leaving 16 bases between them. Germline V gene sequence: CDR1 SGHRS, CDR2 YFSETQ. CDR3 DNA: TGCGCCAGCAGTGTCGGGGGCGGAGGGACTGAAGCTTTCTTT. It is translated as CASSVGGGGTEAFF.

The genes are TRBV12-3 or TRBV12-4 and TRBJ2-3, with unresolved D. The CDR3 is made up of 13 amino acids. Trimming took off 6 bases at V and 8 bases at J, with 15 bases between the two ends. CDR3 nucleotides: TGTGCCAGCAGACCCCCCCGTCCCGGTACGCAGTATTTT. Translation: CASRPPRPGTQYF.

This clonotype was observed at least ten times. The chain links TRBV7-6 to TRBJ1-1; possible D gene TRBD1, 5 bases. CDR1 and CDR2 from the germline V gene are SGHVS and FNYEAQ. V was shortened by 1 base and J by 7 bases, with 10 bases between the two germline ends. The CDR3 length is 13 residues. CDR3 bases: TGTGCCAGCAGCTTAGTAGGGGTTAGTGAAGCTTTCTTT. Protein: CASSLVGVSEAFF.

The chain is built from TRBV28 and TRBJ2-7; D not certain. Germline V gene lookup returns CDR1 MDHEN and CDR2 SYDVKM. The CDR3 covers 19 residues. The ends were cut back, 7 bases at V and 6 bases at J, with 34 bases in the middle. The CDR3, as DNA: TGTGCCAGCACCCCCCCACGAGTCCTCACAGTTCCCATCGAGACCGAGCAGTACTTC. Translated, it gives CASTPPRVLTVPIETEQYF.

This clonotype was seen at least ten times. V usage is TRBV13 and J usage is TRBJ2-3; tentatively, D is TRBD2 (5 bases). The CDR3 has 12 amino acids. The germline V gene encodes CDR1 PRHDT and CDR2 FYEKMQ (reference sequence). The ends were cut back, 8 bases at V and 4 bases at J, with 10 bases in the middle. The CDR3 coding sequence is TGTGCCAGCTGGAGGAACCCAGATACGCAGTATTTT. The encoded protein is CASWRNPDTQYF. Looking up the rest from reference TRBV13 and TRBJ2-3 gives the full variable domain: AAGVIQSPRHLIKEKRETATLKCYPIPRHDTVYWYQQGPGQDPQFLISFYEKMQSDKGSIPDRFSAQQFSDYHSELNMSSLELGDSALYFCASWRNPDTQYFGPGTRLTVL.

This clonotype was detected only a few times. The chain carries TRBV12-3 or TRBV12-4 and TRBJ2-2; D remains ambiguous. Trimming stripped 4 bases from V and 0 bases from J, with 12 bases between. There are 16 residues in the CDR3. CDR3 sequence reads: CASSSSGTANTGELFF. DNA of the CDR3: TGTGCCAGCAGTTCGTCAGGAACCGCGAACACCGGGGAGCTGTTTTTT.

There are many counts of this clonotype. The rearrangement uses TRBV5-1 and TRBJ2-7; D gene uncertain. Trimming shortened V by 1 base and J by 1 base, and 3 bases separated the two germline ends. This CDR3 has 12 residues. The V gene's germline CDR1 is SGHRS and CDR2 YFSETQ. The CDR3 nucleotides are TGCGCCAGCAGCTTGCCATCCTACGAGCAGTACTTC. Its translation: CASSLPSYEQYF. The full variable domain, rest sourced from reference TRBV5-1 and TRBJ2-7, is KAGVTQTPRYLIKTRGQQVTLSCSPISGHRSVSWYQQTPGQGLQFLFEYFSETQRNKGNFPGRFSGRQFSNSRSEMNVSTLELGDSALYLCASSLPSYEQYFGPGTRLTVT.